This is a list of T cell receptor beta chains from one sample in a study of blood T cell repertoires in COVID-19. Sequenced by immunoSEQ multiplex PCR; TCRdb stores in-frame clones only, minus some. The data show 150,000 to 200,000 clones, with 85% to 90% seen just once and around 13% held by the top ten. Material: peripheral blood. The receptors stem from an older woman with COVID-19, enrolled during active disease. The CDR3 runs from the conserved cysteine through the conserved F or W. D genes are given only for firm matches. Clone size is shown for a subset of rows, as once, few, many or a class of expanded clone.

size	V	J	D	CDR3	DNA
-	TRBV28	TRBJ1-2	-	CASQLQGNYGYTF	TGTGCCAGCCAACTACAGGGAAACTATGGCTACACCTTC
-	TRBV28	TRBJ2-7	TRBD1	CASSYRGTYEQYF	TGTGCCAGCAGTTACAGGGGAACCTACGAGCAGTACTTC
-	TRBV5-1	TRBJ2-7	TRBD2	CASSATSGGYEQYF	TGCGCCAGCAGCGCCACTAGCGGAGGGTACGAGCAGTACTTC
-	TRBV5-4	TRBJ2-7	-	CASSLHGEPYEQYF	TGTGCCAGCAGCTTGCACGGGGAGCCCTACGAGCAGTACTTC
-	TRBV6-5	TRBJ1-5	-	CASRSLANQPQHF	TGTGCCAGCAGGTCTCTCGCGAATCAGCCCCAGCATTTT
-	TRBV6-2/TRBV6-3	TRBJ2-5	TRBD1	CASSHPTGSETQYF	TGTGCCAGCAGTCACCCGACAGGGTCAGAGACCCAGTACTTC
-	TRBV7-9	TRBJ2-5	-	CASLGHAQETQYF	TGTGCCAGCCTGGGCCACGCGCAGGAGACCCAGTACTTC
once	TRBV30	TRBJ2-3	-	CAWSVRGRTSSTDTQYF	TGTGCCTGGAGTGTACGTGGGAGGACATCTAGCACAGATACGCAGTATTTT
-	TRBV28	TRBJ2-7	TRBD2	CASSSPARGAAYEQYF	TGTGCCAGCAGTTCCCCGGCGCGGGGGGCCGCCTACGAGCAGTACTTC
-	TRBV29-1	TRBJ1-5	TRBD1	CSVVVAGGSNQPQHF	TGCAGCGTTGTTGTGGCAGGGGGTAGCAATCAGCCCCAGCATTTT
-	TRBV28	TRBJ2-7	-	CASSFGSYEQYF	TGTGCCAGCAGTTTCGGTTCCTACGAGCAGTACTTC
-	TRBV15	TRBJ2-5	TRBD2	CATSDLAGGLEETQYF	TGTGCCACCAGCGATCTAGCGGGAGGATTGGAAGAGACCCAGTACTTC
-	TRBV6-6	TRBJ2-7	-	CASSQDRSVSYEQYF	TGTGCCAGTTCTCAAGACAGGAGCGTATCCTACGAGCAGTACTTC
-	TRBV19	TRBJ2-5	TRBD2	CASSPSGSSSETQYF	TGTGCCAGTAGTCCCAGCGGGAGTTCTTCCGAGACCCAGTACTTC
-	TRBV29-1	TRBJ1-2	TRBD1	CSAGDDRAAGYTF	TGCAGCGCAGGGGACGACAGGGCCGCGGGCTACACCTTC
-	TRBV10-3	TRBJ1-6	TRBD1	CAIQGQNNSPLHF	TGTGCCATCCAGGGACAGAATAATTCACCCCTCCACTTT
-	TRBV6-5	TRBJ2-5	-	CASSQGGETQYF	TGTGCCAGCAGCCAAGGGGGAGAGACCCAGTACTTC
-	TRBV5-1	TRBJ1-5	TRBD1	CASSSGQPNQPQHF	TGCGCCAGCAGCTCGGGACAGCCTAATCAGCCCCAGCATTTT
-	TRBV5-1	TRBJ2-7	-	CASSLAGTTYEQYF	TGCGCCAGCAGCTTGGCCGGGACAACCTACGAGCAGTACTTC
-	TRBV5-8	TRBJ2-3	TRBD2	CASQPGGGDTQYF	TGTGCCAGCCAACCGGGGGGTGGAGATACGCAGTATTTT
few	TRBV28	TRBJ1-1	-	CASSYGLTEAFF	TGTGCCAGCAGTTATGGGCTCACTGAAGCTTTCTTT
-	TRBV19	TRBJ2-2	TRBD2	CASSIDLTSAGELFF	TGTGCCAGTAGTATAGATTTAACTAGCGCCGGGGAGCTGTTTTTT
-	TRBV7-9	TRBJ1-5	TRBD1	CASSKGQVTGQPQHF	TGTGCCAGCAGCAAGGGACAGGTGACGGGTCAGCCCCAGCATTTT
-	TRBV15	TRBJ1-4	-	CATSRASRTGEKLFF	TGTGCCACCAGCAGAGCGTCACGGACGGGGGAAAAACTGTTTTTT
-	TRBV3-1/TRBV3-2	TRBJ2-5	TRBD2	CASSQDLSGTSGIETQYF	TGTGCCAGCAGCCAAGATCTTAGCGGGACTAGCGGGATTGAGACCCAGTACTTC
-	TRBV28	TRBJ2-1	-	CASTLPGTNEQFF	TGTGCCAGCACCCTCCCAGGAACCAATGAGCAGTTCTTC
-	TRBV19	TRBJ2-2	-	CASSGSRLRGDTGELFF	TGTGCCAGTAGCGGTTCCAGGCTCAGGGGGGATACCGGGGAGCTGTTTTTT
few	TRBV10-1	TRBJ2-1	TRBD2	CATLRVGTPGTSAKSSYNEQFF	TGCGCCACCCTCCGAGTGGGCACCCCCGGGACTAGCGCTAAGAGCTCCTACAATGAGCAGTTCTTC
-	TRBV7-3	TRBJ1-6	TRBD1	CASSLNPGGNNSPLHF	TGTGCCAGCAGCCTAAACCCAGGGGGCAATAACTCACCCCTCCACTTT
-	TRBV6-2/TRBV6-3	TRBJ2-7	TRBD2	CASSLSGSRRDEQYF	TGTGCCAGCAGTCTTAGCGGGAGTAGAAGAGACGAGCAGTACTTC
-	TRBV13	TRBJ2-5	TRBD2	CATAGGGLKETQYF	TGTGCCACCGCGGGGGGGGGATTAAAAGAGACCCAGTACTTC
-	TRBV5-8	TRBJ1-2	-	CASSHRAAYGYTF	TGTGCCAGCAGTCACAGGGCTGCCTATGGCTACACCTTC
few	TRBV6-5	TRBJ2-7	TRBD2	CASRGLAAPSEQYF	TGTGCCAGCAGGGGACTAGCGGCTCCCAGCGAGCAGTACTTC
-	TRBV6-4	TRBJ1-5	TRBD1	CASSGEVNGQANQPQHF	TGTGCCAGCAGTGGAGAGGTAAATGGACAGGCAAATCAGCCCCAGCATTTT
few	TRBV30	TRBJ1-5	TRBD1	CAWKHRDRLNQPQHF	TGTGCCTGGAAACACCGGGACAGGCTAAATCAGCCCCAGCATTTT
-	TRBV5-8	TRBJ2-1	-	CASSTGTRSDNEQFF	TGTGCCAGCAGCACGGGGACTCGCTCAGACAATGAGCAGTTCTTC
-	TRBV29-1	TRBJ2-3	-	CSVSRGKSTDTQYF	TGCAGCGTTTCCCGAGGGAAAAGCACAGATACGCAGTATTTT
-	TRBV5-1	TRBJ1-4	TRBD1	CASSSPGTGNEKLFF	TGCGCCAGCAGCTCCCCCGGGACAGGGAATGAAAAACTGTTTTTT
-	TRBV28	TRBJ2-7	-	CASSTGIRPYEQYF	TGTGCCAGCAGTACCGGGATAAGACCCTACGAGCAGTACTTC
once	TRBV5-1	TRBJ2-3	-	CASSLLVTDTQYF	TGCGCCAGCAGTTTACTAGTCACAGATACGCAGTATTTT
-	TRBV11-3	TRBJ2-1	TRBD2	CASSPQAGVYNEQFF	TGTGCCAGCAGCCCCCAAGCGGGAGTCTACAATGAGCAGTTCTTC